Below, 13 T cell receptor beta chains from the same sample are listed, as sequenced in a study of blood T cells in healthy people across ages. Primed by a sample-barcoded 5' primer and a J-beta primer mix, a second PCR proceeded for about 6 to 12 cycles. TCRdb fed the 5' RACE reads into MiXCR, producing one record per CDR3 protein. The sample has 550,000 to 700,000 distinct CDR3 sequences; 27% are singletons. The sample consisted of blood. All receptors come from a woman in her 70s in good health.

V usage is TRBV3-1 and J usage is TRBJ2-1; TRBD2 matches at 7 bases. Germline V CDR1 and CDR2: LGHDT, YNNKEL (reference sequence). V was clipped by 6 bases and J by 7 bases; unmatched bases: 6. The CDR3 spans 13 residues. This CDR3 is CASRYSGVNEQFF. The CDR3 DNA follows: TGTGCCAGCAGATACAGCGGGGTGAATGAGCAGTTCTTC.

This clonotype has only a few counts. The chain recombines TRBV20-1 with TRBJ1-2, with 7 bases lining up with TRBD1. The CDR3 contains 14 residues. The germline V gene has CDR1 DFQATT and CDR2 SNEGSKA (reference sequence). V gave up 1 base and J gave up 6 bases; unmatched junction bases: 8. Written as DNA, the CDR3 is TGCAGTGCTAGAGTGCAGGGGGACGGAGATGGCTACACCTTC. Translating gives CSARVQGDGDGYTF.

This clonotype was recorded a few times. The chain has TRBV6-5 and TRBJ1-6, with D unresolved. The CDR3 has 13 residues. The V end lost 2 bases, the J end lost 7 bases, and 6 bases lay between the germline ends. Per the germline V gene, CDR1 is MNHEY and CDR2 is SVGAGI. CDR3 protein: CASSYSLNSPLHF. In nucleotides, the CDR3 is TGTGCCAGCAGTTACAGTCTAAATTCACCCCTCCACTTT.

The chain couples TRBV27 to TRBJ1-1; TRBD1 is a possible D gene (5 bases). V gave up 2 bases and J gave up 11 bases, with 12 bases separating them. The germline gives CDR1 MNHEY, CDR2 SMNVEV (reference sequence). The CDR3 spans 12 residues. CDR3 bases: TGTGCCAGCAGTTTACCGGGGCTACAGGCTTTCTTT. Amino acids: CASSLPGLQAFF.

The gene calls are TRBV20-1 and TRBJ1-1, with D unclear. Trimming took 6 bases from V and 10 from J, leaving 18 bases between them. The germline V gene has CDR1 DFQATT and CDR2 SNEGSKA (reference sequence). The CDR3 consists of 12 residues. The CDR3 loop is CSAGRTPGGAFF. In DNA, the CDR3 is TGCAGTGCCGGTAGGACTCCCGGAGGAGCTTTCTTT.

The rearrangement uses TRBV4-1 and TRBJ2-3; D may be TRBD2 (6 bases). The length of the CDR3 is 14 residues. Trimming pared 3 bases from V and 10 bases from J, leaving 17 bases between. Germline V gene data show CDR1 as MGHRA and CDR2 as YSYEKL. The CDR3 DNA reads TGCGCCAGCAGCCAGACATCGACTAGAATCGCGCAGTATTTT. This sequence encodes CASSQTSTRIAQYF.

This clonotype has more than one count but fewer than ten. V and J are TRBV2 and TRBJ2-5; 9 bases match TRBD2. Germline loops: CDR1 SNHLY, CDR2 FYNNEI. After removal of 8 bases from V and 1 base from J, the junction contained 5 bases not matched to a gene. The CDR3 runs 14 residues. This CDR3 is CASGGRGIQETQYF. CDR3 nucleotide sequence: TGTGCCAGCGGCGGGAGGGGGATCCAAGAGACCCAGTACTTC.

This clonotype has more than one count but fewer than ten. The chain recombines TRBV9 with TRBJ2-2; 9 nucleotides agree with TRBD2. Per germline, CDR1 SGDLS and CDR2 YYNGEE. V trimming: 3 bases; J trimming: 5 bases; junction bases outside the gene matches: 8. The CDR3 is 16 amino acids. CDR3 DNA sequence: TGTGCCAGCAGCGGGTATAGCGGGGGTGGAACCGGGGAGCTGTTTTTT. This translates into CASSGYSGGGTGELFF.

This clonotype was found once. V gene TRBV21-1 combines with J gene TRBJ2-5. TRBV21-1 is listed as a pseudogene. The CDR3 sequence is 12 residues long. CDR3 residues: CASSNVRETQYF. CDR3 bases: TGTGCCAGCAGCAATGTGAGGGAGACCCAGTACTTC.

This chain joins TRBV20-1 and TRBJ1-5; D is possibly TRBD1 (5 bases). This CDR3 is 14 amino acids long. Germline lookup yields CDR1 DFQATT and CDR2 SNEGSKA (reference sequence). V shed 6 bases and J shed 2 bases, with 14 bases lying between them. DNA of the CDR3: TGCAGTGCGCGGGACGGCTGGGGCAATCAGCCCCAGCATTTT. Translated, it gives CSARDGWGNQPQHF.

The rearrangement joins TRBV10-3 to TRBJ2-5; weak D call: TRBD2 (7 bases). The CDR3 runs to 17 residues. Per the germline V gene, CDR1 is ENHRY and CDR2 is SYGVKD. V lost 0 bases and J 2 bases, leaving 16 bases between the germline ends. CDR3 coding DNA: TGTGCCATCAGTGAGTCGATGGCGGGGGCCAGACAAGAGACCCAGTACTTC. Translating it yields CAISESMAGARQETQYF.

This chain connects TRBV6-5 to TRBJ1-1; D remains ambiguous. Germline V gene sequence: CDR1 MNHEY, CDR2 SVGAGI. Trimming took 2 bases from V and 1 from J, leaving 11 bases between them. The CDR3 has 15 residues. DNA for the CDR3: TGTGCCAGCAGTTACGGGCAACTTACGAACACTGAAGCTTTCTTT. Its translation is CASSYGQLTNTEAFF.

The chain combines TRBV14 with TRBJ2-3; the D call may be TRBD1 or TRBD2 (6 bases each). V dropped 3 bases and J dropped 4 bases, with 14 bases sitting between them. The germline V gene has CDR1 SGHDN and CDR2 FVKESK. The CDR3 has 15 residues. The CDR3 DNA is TGTGCCAGCAGCCAGGGGGCTAGGAGGGCAGATACGCAGTATTTT. This codes for CASSQGARRADTQYF.